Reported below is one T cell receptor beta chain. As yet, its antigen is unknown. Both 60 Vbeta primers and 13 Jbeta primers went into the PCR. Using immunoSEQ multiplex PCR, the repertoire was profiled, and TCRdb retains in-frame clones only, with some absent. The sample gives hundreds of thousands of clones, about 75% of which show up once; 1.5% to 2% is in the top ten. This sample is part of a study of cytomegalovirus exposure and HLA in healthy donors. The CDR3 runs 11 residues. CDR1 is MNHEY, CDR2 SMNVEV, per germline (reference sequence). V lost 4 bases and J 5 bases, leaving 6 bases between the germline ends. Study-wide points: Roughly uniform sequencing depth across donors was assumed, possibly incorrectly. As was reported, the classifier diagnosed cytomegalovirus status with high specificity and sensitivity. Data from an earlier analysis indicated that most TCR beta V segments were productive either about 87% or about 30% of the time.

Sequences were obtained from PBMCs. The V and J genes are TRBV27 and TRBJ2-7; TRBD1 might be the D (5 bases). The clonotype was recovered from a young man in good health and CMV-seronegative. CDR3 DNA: TGTGCCAGCAGTTCAGGGCACGAGCAGTACTTC. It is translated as CASSSGHEQYF.